This TCR beta chain stems from a study of CD8 T cells in Susac syndrome. V was pared by 10 bases and J by 4 bases, with 19 bases between. The germline V gene encodes CDR1 MDHEN and CDR2 SYDVKM. This CDR3 has 14 amino acids. RNA totalling roughly 0.5 to 1 ug underwent reverse transcription with random hexamers. Across 54 Vbeta and 13 Jbeta, immunoSEQ multiplex PCR amplified TCR beta CDR3. TCRdb reanalysed the immunoSEQ multiplex PCR reads using MiXCR and keeps one entry per CDR3 protein. Of 170,000 or so distinct CDR3 sequences listed, 95% are singletons. The chain recombines TRBV28 with TRBJ2-5, with D possibly matching TRBD2 (6 bases). This TCR came from a human donor with multiple sclerosis. The material sequenced was CD8+ T cells from PBMCs. The CDR3 DNA follows: TGTGCCACACTAGCTTACCTACCCCGAGAGACCCAGTACTTC. It encodes CATLAYLPRETQYF.